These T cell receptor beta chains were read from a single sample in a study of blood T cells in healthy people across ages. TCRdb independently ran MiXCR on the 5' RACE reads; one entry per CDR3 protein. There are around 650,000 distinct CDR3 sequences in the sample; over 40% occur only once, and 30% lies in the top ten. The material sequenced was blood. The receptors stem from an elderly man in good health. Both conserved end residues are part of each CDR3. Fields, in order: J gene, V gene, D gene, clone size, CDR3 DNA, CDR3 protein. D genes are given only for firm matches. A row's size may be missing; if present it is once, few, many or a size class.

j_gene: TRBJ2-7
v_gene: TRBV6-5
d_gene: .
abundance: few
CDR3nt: TGTGCCAGCAGTTACCGAGGGGGTAGTACAGGCTACGAGCAGTACTTC
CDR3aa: CASSYRGGSTGYEQYF

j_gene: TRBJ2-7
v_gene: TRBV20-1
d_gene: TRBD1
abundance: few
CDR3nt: TGCAGTGCTCCCGGACAGGGGCCTTCCTACGAGCAGTACTTC
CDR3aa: CSAPGQGPSYEQYF

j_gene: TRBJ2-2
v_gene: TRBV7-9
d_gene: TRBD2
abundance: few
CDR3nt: TGTGCCAGCAGACCCCCGGGACTAGCGGGATCGATGGAGCTGTTTTTT
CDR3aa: CASRPPGLAGSMELFF

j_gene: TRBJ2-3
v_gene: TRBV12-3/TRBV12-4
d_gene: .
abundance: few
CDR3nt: TGTGCCAGCAGTTTGAAGGTGCCGACAGATACGCAGTATTTT
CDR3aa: CASSLKVPTDTQYF

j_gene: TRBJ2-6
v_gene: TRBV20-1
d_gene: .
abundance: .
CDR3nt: TGCAGTGCTAGCCCAGGGGGGTACTCTGGGGCCAACGTCCTGACTTTC
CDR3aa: CSASPGGYSGANVLTF

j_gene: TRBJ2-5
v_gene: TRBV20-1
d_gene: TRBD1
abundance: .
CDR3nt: TGCAGTGCTAGAGATAGGGGGCGCAGCCCTCAGGCCCAGTACTTC
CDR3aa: CSARDRGRSPQAQYF

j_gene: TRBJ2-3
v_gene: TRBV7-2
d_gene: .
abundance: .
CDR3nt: TGTGCCAGCAGCCGGACGGACAGAGATACGCAGTATTTT
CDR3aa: CASSRTDRDTQYF

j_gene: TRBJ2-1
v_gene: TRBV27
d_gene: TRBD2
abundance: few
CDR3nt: TGTGCCAGCAGTTTGGTAGTGACTAGCGGTACCTACAATGAGCAGTTCTTC
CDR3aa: CASSLVVTSGTYNEQFF

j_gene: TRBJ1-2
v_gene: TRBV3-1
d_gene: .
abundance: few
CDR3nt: TGTGCCAGCAGCCAAGACACCAGGGCCACTAACGGCTACACCTTC
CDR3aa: CASSQDTRATNGYTF

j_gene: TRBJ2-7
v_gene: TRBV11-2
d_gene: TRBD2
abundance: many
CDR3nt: TGTGCCAGCAGGAAACTAGCGGGGATATACGAGCAGTACTTC
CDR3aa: CASRKLAGIYEQYF

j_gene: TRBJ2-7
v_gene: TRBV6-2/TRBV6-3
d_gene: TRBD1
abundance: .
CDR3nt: TGTGCCAGCAGTCCGAACCCACCGGGACAGGGCTACGAGCAGTACTTC
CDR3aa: CASSPNPPGQGYEQYF

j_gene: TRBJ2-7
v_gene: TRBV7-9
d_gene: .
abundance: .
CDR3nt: TGTGCCAGCAGCTTAAGCATCGTCTACGAGCAGTACTTC
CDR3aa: CASSLSIVYEQYF

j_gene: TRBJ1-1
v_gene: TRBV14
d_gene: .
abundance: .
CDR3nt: TGTGCCAGCAGCTGGGCGGGGGTGAACACTGAAGCTTTCTTT
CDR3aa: CASSWAGVNTEAFF

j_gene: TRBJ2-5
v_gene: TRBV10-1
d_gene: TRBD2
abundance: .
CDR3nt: TGCGCCAGCAGTGAGAGAGGTGGACTAGCTCTGGAGACCCAGTACTTC
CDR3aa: CASSERGGLALETQYF

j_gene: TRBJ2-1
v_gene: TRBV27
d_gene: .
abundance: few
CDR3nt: TGTGCCAGCAGTTTACCACGTTCTGGCTACAATGAGCAGTTCTTC
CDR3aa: CASSLPRSGYNEQFF

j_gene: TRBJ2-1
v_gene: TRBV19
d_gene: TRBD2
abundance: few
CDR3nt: TGTGCCAGTAGTATTAGGACTAGCGGGAGCTCCTACAATGAGCAGTTCTTC
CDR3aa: CASSIRTSGSSYNEQFF

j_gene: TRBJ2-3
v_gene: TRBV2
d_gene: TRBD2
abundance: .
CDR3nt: TGTGCCAGCAGGTACGGGACTAGCGGGAGAGCTAGCACAGATACGCAGTATTTT
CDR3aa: CASRYGTSGRASTDTQYF

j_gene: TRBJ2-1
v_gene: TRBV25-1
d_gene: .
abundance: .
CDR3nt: TGTGCCAGCAGTGAACCGTTGGGTGGGCAGTTCTTC
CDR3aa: CASSEPLGGQFF

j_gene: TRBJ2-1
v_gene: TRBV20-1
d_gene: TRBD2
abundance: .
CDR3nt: TGCAGTGCTGGACTGCGGGAGGGCCAAGAGACCCAGTTCTTC
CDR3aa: CSAGLREGQETQFF

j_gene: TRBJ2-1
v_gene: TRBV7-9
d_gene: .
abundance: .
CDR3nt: TGTGCCAGCAGCCCCTCGGGAGTCGTTGGAGGGGGGGACTCCTACAATGAGCAGTTCTTC
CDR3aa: CASSPSGVVGGGDSYNEQFF

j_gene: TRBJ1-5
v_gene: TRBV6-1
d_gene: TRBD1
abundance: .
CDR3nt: TGTGCCAGCATCCTATACAGGGGTGGCAATCAGCCCCAGCATTTT
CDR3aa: CASILYRGGNQPQHF

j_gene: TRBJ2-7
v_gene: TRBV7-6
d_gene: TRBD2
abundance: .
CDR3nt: TGTGCCAGCAGCTGGTCACTAGCGGGAGGCGACAATGAGCAGTACTTC
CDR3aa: CASSWSLAGGDNEQYF

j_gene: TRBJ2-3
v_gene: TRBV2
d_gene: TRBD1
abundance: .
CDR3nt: TGTGCCAGCAGCGCCACAGGGGCAAGTGAAGATACGCAGTATTTT
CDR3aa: CASSATGASEDTQYF

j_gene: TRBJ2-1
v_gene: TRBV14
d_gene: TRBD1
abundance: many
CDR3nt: TGTGCCAGCTCGGAGAGGGGGCACAATGAGCAGTTCTTC
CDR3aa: CASSERGHNEQFF

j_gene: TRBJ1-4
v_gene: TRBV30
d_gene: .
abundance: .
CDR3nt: TGTGCCTGGAACAAACGGGCGGCGAGGGAAAAACTGTTTTTT
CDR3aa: CAWNKRAAREKLFF

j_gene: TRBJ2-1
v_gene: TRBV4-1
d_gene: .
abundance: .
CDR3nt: TGCGCCAGCAGCCCGACCGGGAAAGTCGACAATGAGCAGTTCTTC
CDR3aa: CASSPTGKVDNEQFF

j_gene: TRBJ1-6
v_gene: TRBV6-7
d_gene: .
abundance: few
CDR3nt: TGTGCCAGCAGTCCCCGGGAGCGGGATTCACCCCTCCACTTT
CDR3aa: CASSPRERDSPLHF

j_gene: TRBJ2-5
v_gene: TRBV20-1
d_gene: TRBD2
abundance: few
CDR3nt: TGCAGTGCTCGCACTAGCGGGAGAAGGGAGACCCAGTACTTC
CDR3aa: CSARTSGRRETQYF

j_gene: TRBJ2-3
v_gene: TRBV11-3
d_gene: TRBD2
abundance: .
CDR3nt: TGTGCCAGCAGCTTAAGCTACCGGACTAGCGGAGATACGCAGTATTTT
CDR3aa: CASSLSYRTSGDTQYF

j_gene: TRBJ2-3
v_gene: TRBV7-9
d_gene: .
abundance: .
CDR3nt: TGTGCCAGCAGCTACGATAAAGCAGGGAATACGCAGTATTTT
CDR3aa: CASSYDKAGNTQYF

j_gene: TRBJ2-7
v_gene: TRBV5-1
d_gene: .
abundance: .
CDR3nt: TGCGCCAGCAGCTTACGGGACATGAGCGAGCAGTACTTC
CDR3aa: CASSLRDMSEQYF

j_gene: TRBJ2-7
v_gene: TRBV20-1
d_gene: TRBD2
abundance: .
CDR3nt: TGCAGTGCCGTGACTAGCGGGGGGGCCTCCGAGCAGTACTTC
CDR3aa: CSAVTSGGASEQYF

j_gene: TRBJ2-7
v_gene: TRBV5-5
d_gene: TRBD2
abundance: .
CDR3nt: TGTGCCAGCAGCGTGGGGGGGACTAACGAGCAGTACTTC
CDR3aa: CASSVGGTNEQYF

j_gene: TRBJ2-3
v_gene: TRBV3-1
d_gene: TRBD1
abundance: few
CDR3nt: TGTGCCAGCAGCCAGCGGACAGGGGGCGTCATCACAGATACGCAGTATTTT
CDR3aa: CASSQRTGGVITDTQYF

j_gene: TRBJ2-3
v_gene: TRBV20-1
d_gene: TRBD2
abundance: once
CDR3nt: TGCAGTGCTTATAGCGGGAGGGTGGCAGATACGCAGTATTTT
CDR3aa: CSAYSGRVADTQYF

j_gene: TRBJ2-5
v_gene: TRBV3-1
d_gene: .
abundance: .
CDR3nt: TGTGCCAGCAGCTCAGCATGGGAAGAGACCCAGTACTTC
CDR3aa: CASSSAWEETQYF

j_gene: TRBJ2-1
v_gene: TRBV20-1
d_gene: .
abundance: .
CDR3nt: TGCAGTGCGCCAACTACTTTGGCCTACAATGAGCAGTTCTTC
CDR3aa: CSAPTTLAYNEQFF

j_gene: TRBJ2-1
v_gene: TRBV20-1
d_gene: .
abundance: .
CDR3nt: TGCAGTGCTAGACCCGAACAGGGTAATTGGGTGGTGGATGAGCAGTTCTTC
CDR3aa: CSARPEQGNWVVDEQFF

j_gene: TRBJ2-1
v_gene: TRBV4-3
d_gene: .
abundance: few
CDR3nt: TGCGCCAGCAGCCGGGACACGGGTGGGGTCAATGAGCAGTTCTTC
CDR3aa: CASSRDTGGVNEQFF

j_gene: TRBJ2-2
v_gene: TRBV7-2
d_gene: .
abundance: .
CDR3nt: TGTGCCAGCAGCTTTCGGGGGGCCGGCGGGGAGCTGTTTTTT
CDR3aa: CASSFRGAGGELFF

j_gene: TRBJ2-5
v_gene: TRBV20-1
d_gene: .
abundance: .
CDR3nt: TGCAGTGCTCAAGCGAGAGAGGGACAAGAGACCCAGTACTTC
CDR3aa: CSAQAREGQETQYF

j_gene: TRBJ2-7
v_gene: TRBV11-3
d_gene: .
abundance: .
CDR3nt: TGTGCCAGCAGCTTATATGTCGAAGAAGGGGAATGGTGGACCTACGAGCAGTACTTC
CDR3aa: CASSLYVEEGEWWTYEQYF

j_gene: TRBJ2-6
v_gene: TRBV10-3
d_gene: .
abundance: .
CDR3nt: TGTGCCATCAGTGAGTCCGGCCAGGGGACTGGGGCCAACGTCCTGACTTTC
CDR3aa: CAISESGQGTGANVLTF

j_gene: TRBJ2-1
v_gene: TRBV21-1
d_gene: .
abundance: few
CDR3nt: TGTGCCAGCAGCAAGGAAACTAGCGGGGACTACAATGAGCAGTTCTTC
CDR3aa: CASSKETSGDYNEQFF

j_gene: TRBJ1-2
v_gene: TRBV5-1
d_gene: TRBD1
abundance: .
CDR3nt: TGCGCCAGCAGCTTTCAGGGGGCCTTGGATGGCTACACCTTC
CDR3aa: CASSFQGALDGYTF

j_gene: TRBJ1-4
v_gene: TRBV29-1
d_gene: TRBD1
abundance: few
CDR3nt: TGCAGCGTTGAGGAGACAGGGGGTACTAATGAAAAACTGTTTTTT
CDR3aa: CSVEETGGTNEKLFF

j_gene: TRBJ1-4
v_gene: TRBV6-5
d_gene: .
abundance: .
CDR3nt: TGTGCCAGCAGTTACACGGACAGACATAATGAAAAACTGTTTTTT
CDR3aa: CASSYTDRHNEKLFF

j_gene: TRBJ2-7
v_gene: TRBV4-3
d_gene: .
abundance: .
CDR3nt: TGCGCCAGCAGCCAAGAATGGACACCGACATCCTACGAGCAGTACTTC
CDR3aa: CASSQEWTPTSYEQYF

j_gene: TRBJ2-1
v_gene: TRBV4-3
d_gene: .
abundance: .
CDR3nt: TGCGCCAGCAGCCAAGACGGAACCTACAATGAGCAGTTCTTC
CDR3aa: CASSQDGTYNEQFF

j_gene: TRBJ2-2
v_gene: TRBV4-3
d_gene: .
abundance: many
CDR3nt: TGCGCCAGCAGCAAGGAGCCATCGTTCCCCGGGGAGCTGTTTTTT
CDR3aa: CASSKEPSFPGELFF

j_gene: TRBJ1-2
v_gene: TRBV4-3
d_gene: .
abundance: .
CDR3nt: TGCGCCAGCAGCCCGAATACTAACTATGGCTACACCTTC
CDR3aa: CASSPNTNYGYTF

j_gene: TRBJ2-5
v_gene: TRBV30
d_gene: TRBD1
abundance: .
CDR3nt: TGTGCCTGGAGTACAGGACAGGGCACACAAGAGACCCAGTACTTC
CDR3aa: CAWSTGQGTQETQYF

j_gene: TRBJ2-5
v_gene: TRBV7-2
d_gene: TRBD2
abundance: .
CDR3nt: TGTGCCAGCAGCCCCTCTAGCGGGATCAATGAGCAGTACTTC
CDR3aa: CASSPSSGINEQYF

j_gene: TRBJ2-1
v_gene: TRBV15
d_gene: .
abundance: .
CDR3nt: TGTGCCACCAGCAGAGTTGGGGGAATGGGGCCTTACAATGAGCAGTTCTTC
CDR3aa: CATSRVGGMGPYNEQFF